Described below is a single T cell receptor beta chain sequence and its context. Its target is unknown. Attachment of unique molecular identifiers to individual cDNA molecules was performed. TCRdb used MiXCR to reprocess the 5' RACE reads, holding one entry per CDR3 protein. This table has around 27,000 distinct CDR3 sequences, 3% to 4% appearing once. The data originate from a study of early T cells in non-severe SARS-CoV-2 infection. Study-wide results and caveats: Sequences matched to VDJdb favored anti-spike CD8 responses, while private and CD4 specificities were missed.

The sequence derives from an adult who was a healthcare worker with PCR-confirmed SARS-CoV-2 infection or an uninfected control (not recorded which). The sample comprised whole blood.

The CDR3 DNA reads TGCAGCGTTGCCGAACGGGTTGGGCAGTACTTC. The encoded protein is CSVAERVGQYF. The rearrangement links TRBV29-1 to TRBJ2-7; D uncertain. The CDR3 sequence is 11 residues long. Trimming cost V 4 bases and J 9 bases, with 13 bases left between them. Germline assignment: CDR1 SQVTM and CDR2 ANQGSEA.